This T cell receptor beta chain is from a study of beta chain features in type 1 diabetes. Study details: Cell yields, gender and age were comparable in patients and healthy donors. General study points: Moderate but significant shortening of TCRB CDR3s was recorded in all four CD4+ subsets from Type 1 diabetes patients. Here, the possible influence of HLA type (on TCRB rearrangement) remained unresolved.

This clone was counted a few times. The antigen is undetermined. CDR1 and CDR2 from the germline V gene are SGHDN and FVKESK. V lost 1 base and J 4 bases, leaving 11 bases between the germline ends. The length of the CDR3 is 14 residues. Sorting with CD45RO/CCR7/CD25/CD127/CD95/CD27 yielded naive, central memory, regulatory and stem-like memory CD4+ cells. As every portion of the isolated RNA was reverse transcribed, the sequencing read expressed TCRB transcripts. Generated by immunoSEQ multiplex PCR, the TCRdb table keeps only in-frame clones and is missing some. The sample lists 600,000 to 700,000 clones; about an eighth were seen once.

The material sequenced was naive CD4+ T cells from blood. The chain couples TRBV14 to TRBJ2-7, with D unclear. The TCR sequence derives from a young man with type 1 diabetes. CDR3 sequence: CASSQGNRLYEQYF. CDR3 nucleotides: TGTGCCAGCAGCCAAGGTAACAGACTTTACGAGCAGTACTTC.